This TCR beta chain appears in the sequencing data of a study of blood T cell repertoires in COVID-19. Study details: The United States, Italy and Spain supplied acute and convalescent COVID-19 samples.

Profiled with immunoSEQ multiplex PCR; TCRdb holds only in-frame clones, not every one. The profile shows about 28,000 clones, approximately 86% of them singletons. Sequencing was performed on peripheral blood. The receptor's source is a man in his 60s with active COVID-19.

The CDR3 spells CASSEAGLAGTPLDTQYF. The CDR3 coding sequence is TGTGCCAGCAGTGAAGCGGGACTAGCGGGGACCCCCCTAGATACGCAGTATTTT. The rearrangement joins TRBV6-1 to TRBJ2-3; 13 nucleotides line up with TRBD2. The CDR3 has 18 residues. CDR1 is MNHNS, CDR2 SASEGT, per germline. V lost 0 bases to trimming and J lost 5 bases; unmatched junction nucleotides: 8.